These 32 T cell receptor beta chains were all obtained from the same sample, sequenced in a study of T cells in Graves' hyperthyroidism and ophthalmopathy (dated by TCRdb to the late 2010s). The library was made by multiplex PCR. Instrument used: Illumina HiSeq 2000. The TCR beta CDR3 regions were amplified from RNA transcripts. A first-round RT-PCR of the TCR CDR3 used the HTBI primer set with the Qiagen OneStep RT-PCR kit. TCRdb trimmed the raw reads at Q25, called clones with MiXCR and kept productive beta chains. One record per CDR3 amino acid sequence lists the most common genes and DNA. The sample has hundreds of thousands of distinct CDR3 sequences on record, about 20% of them singletons. The biggest ten clones account for approximately 30% of the sample. Sequences were obtained from blood. These receptors were taken from a man aged 30 to 45 with Graves' ophthalmopathy.

V is TRBV30 and J is TRBJ2-5; 9 bases line up with TRBD2. From germline, CDR1 is GTSNPN and CDR2 SVGIG (reference sequence). The trim removed 8 bases at V and 5 bases at J, leaving 6 bases unmatched. CDR3 length: 12 residues. The CDR3 nucleotides are TGTGCCGGAGGACTAGCGCTGGAGACCCAGTACTTC. It yields the protein CAGGLALETQYF.

The sample holds many counts of this clonotype. The J gene is TRBJ2-2, the V gene TRBV20-1; 13 bases map to TRBD2. In germline, CDR1 is DFQATT, CDR2 SNEGSKA (reference sequence). The CDR3 consists of 17 residues. V was pared by 6 bases and J by 5 bases, with 12 bases of the junction left unmatched. The CDR3 protein is CSAAKPGLAGLTGELFF. Written as DNA, the CDR3 is TGCAGTGCGGCAAAACCGGGACTAGCGGGACTAACCGGGGAGCTGTTTTTT.

This clonotype appeared a few times. The rearrangement joins TRBV30 to TRBJ1-4, with D unclear. CDR1 and CDR2 from the germline V gene are GTSNPN and SVGIG (reference sequence). The ends were cut back, 2 bases at V and 2 bases at J, with 9 bases in the middle. The CDR3 covers 14 residues. CDR3 in DNA: TGTGCCTGGAGTCTGGGGTTCACTAATGAAAAACTGTTTTTT. Translating gives CAWSLGFTNEKLFF.

This clonotype was detected a few times. The genes are TRBV7-9 and TRBJ1-6; TRBD1 is a possible D gene (5 bases). The V end lost 4 bases, the J end lost 9 bases, and 16 bases lay between the germline ends. Germline CDR1 and CDR2: SEHNR and FQNEAQ (reference sequence). The CDR3 spans 15 residues. Here the CDR3 reads CASSSFSGFGSPLHF. CDR3 nucleotide sequence: TGTGCCAGCAGCTCGTTTTCAGGGTTTGGTTCACCCCTCCACTTT.

Only a few counts were recorded for this clonotype. The J gene is TRBJ1-3, the V gene TRBV6-2 or TRBV6-3; TRBD1 matches 9 bases. Per the germline V gene, CDR1 is MNHEY and CDR2 is SVGEGT. The CDR3 is 17 amino acids. Trimming took 0 bases from V and 3 from J; bases not matched to a gene: 6. CDR3 sequence (DNA): TGTGCCAGCAGTTACTCGCTACAGGGGGCGGATGGAAACACCATATATTTT. Its translation is CASSYSLQGADGNTIYF.

As for this clonotype: Because it lacks the conserved phenylalanine or tryptophan at the end, this CDR3 is likely a read error. This sequence joins TRBV7-9 and TRBJ2-7; D uncertain. V lost 5 bases and J 2 bases, leaving 4 bases between the germline ends. Looked up from germline, CDR1 is SEHNR and CDR2 is FQNEAQ (reference sequence). The CDR3 totals 11 residues. The CDR3 loop is CASSNTYEQYS. The CDR3 DNA reads as TGTGCCAGCAGCAACACCTACGAGCAGTACTCC.

This rearrangement joins TRBV6-1 to TRBJ2-7; TRBD2 agrees at 12 bases. The ends lost 5 bases at V and 2 bases at J; junction bases unmatched: 7. Per germline, CDR1 MNHNS and CDR2 SASEGT. This CDR3 has 16 amino acids. CDR3 in DNA: TGTGCCAGCAGTTCCGGACTAGCGGGGACTCCCTACGAGCAGTACTTC. Encoded protein: CASSSGLAGTPYEQYF.

The table lists this clonotype with a few counts. The J gene is TRBJ1-1, the V gene TRBV29-1; D is undetermined. Germline loops: CDR1 SQVTM, CDR2 ANQGSEA. The CDR3 has 12 residues. V lost 5 bases and J 1 base, leaving 8 bases between the germline ends. The CDR3 spells CSVPDTNTEAFF. Here the CDR3 DNA reads TGCAGCGTTCCTGACACGAACACTGAAGCTTTCTTT.

The gene calls are TRBV7-2 and TRBJ2-2; a possible D gene is TRBD1 (5 bases). Trimming pared 5 bases from V and 6 bases from J, leaving 19 bases between. Germline loops: CDR1 SGHTA, CDR2 FQGNSA. The CDR3 contains 16 residues. In DNA form, the CDR3 reads TGTGCCAGCAGCATTAGCAGGGTCGCATCTTCCGGGGAGCTGTTTTTT. Translation: CASSISRVASSGELFF.

The V and J genes are TRBV6-1 and TRBJ1-5; TRBD1 matches 8 bases. The CDR3 has 15 amino acids. Trimming at V came to 4 bases and at J to 2 bases, leaving 4 bases not matched to a gene. Germline V gene lookup returns CDR1 MNHNS and CDR2 SASEGT. CDR3 amino acids: CASSGSGGGNQPQHF. The CDR3 region has the DNA TGTGCCAGCAGTGGATCAGGGGGCGGCAATCAGCCCCAGCATTTT.

This clonotype was recorded many times. V and J are TRBV12-3 or TRBV12-4 and TRBJ2-5; D ambiguous. CDR3 length: 14 residues. V was pared by 5 bases and J by 2 bases, with 12 bases between. In DNA, the CDR3 is TGTGCCAGCAGTAACCCCTATGATCAAGAGACCCAGTACTTC. It yields the protein CASSNPYDQETQYF.

This clonotype was observed at least ten times. V gene TRBV12-3 or TRBV12-4 combines with J gene TRBJ1-5, with 9 bases that match TRBD1. Unmatched junction bases numbered 8, after V lost 5 bases and J lost 6 bases. CDR3 length equals 15 residues. As DNA, the CDR3 is TGTGCCAGCAGTCTCGGGACAGGGCGGATTCAGCCCCAGCATTTT. Protein: CASSLGTGRIQPQHF.

V and J are TRBV9 and TRBJ2-2, with TRBD2 matching 13 bases. J lost 3 bases, V lost 4 bases, and 9 bases had no gene match. CDR1 is SGDLS, CDR2 YYNGEE, per germline. The CDR3 length is 18 residues. This CDR3 reads CASSSTSGRFLYTGELFF. The CDR3 DNA reads TGTGCCAGCAGCTCGACTAGCGGGAGGTTCTTATACACCGGGGAGCTGTTTTTT.

CDR3 sequence reads: CASSSHRDSYNEQFF. The CDR3 nucleotides read TGTGCCAGCAGTTCGCACAGGGACTCCTACAATGAGCAGTTCTTC. This chain connects TRBV28 to TRBJ2-1; D may be TRBD1 (6 bases). The germline V gene has CDR1 MDHEN and CDR2 SYDVKM. Trimming took 4 bases from V and 0 from J, leaving 10 bases between them. CDR3 length: 15 residues.

The table lists this clonotype with a few counts. A much bigger clone sits one base away, suggesting this may be a read error. The V call is TRBV12-3 or TRBV12-4, the J call TRBJ2-3, with TRBD2 matching 8 bases. The CDR3 is made up of 15 amino acids. The V and J ends lost 3 bases and 6 bases, in that order; junction bases with no gene match: 8. In nucleotides, the CDR3 is TGTGCCAGCAGTTTGATGAGCGGGGGAAAGGATACGCAGTATTTT. Translated, it gives CASSLMSGGKDTQYF.

The chain uses TRBV20-1 and TRBJ2-3, with D perhaps TRBD2 (6 bases). The germline V gene has CDR1 DFQATT and CDR2 SNEGSKA (reference sequence). With 1 base removed from V and 2 bases from J, the gap between germline ends came to 10 bases. There are 14 residues in the CDR3. CDR3 in amino acids: CSARGEAPTDTQYF. The CDR3 nucleotides read TGCAGTGCTAGAGGGGAGGCCCCCACAGATACGCAGTATTTT.

This clonotype has at least ten counts. This rearrangement joins TRBV30 to TRBJ1-5; 8 bases map to TRBD1. V was pared by 4 bases and J by 8 bases, with 7 bases of the junction left unmatched. CDR1 is GTSNPN, CDR2 SVGIG, per germline (reference sequence). The CDR3 has 13 residues. CDR3 loop: CAWTSQGDKPQHF. The CDR3 DNA is TGTGCCTGGACGTCACAGGGGGATAAGCCCCAGCATTTT.

This clonotype occurred many times. This chain links TRBV3-1 with TRBJ2-7; D uncertain. V gave up 1 base and J gave up 2 bases, with 9 bases separating them. Germline CDR1 and CDR2: LGHDT and YNNKEL (reference sequence). The CDR3 totals 14 residues. DNA of the CDR3: TGTGCCAGCAGCCAAGGGGTTTTACCCTACGAGCAGTACTTC. Its translation is CASSQGVLPYEQYF.

This clonotype has only a few counts. The rearrangement joins TRBV19 to TRBJ1-5; 7 positions match TRBD1. The CDR3 totals 17 residues. CDR1 is LNHDA and CDR2 is SQIVND in the germline V gene (reference sequence). V shed 7 bases, J shed 6 bases, and the junction held 18 bases outside the gene matches. CDR3 region: CASTGRQGGNPSQPQHF. The CDR3 bases are TGTGCCAGTACCGGACGACAGGGTGGAAATCCCAGTCAGCCCCAGCATTTT.

In this sample, this clonotype turned up many times. The CDR3 spells CASSLRSTYEQYF. Written as DNA, the CDR3 is TGTGCCAGCAGTTTAAGAAGTACCTACGAGCAGTACTTC. The rearrangement uses TRBV28 and TRBJ2-7; D gene ambiguous. The length of the CDR3 is 13 residues. The V gene lost 2 bases and the J gene lost 2 bases, with 7 bases spanning the gap. Germline V gene data show CDR1 as MDHEN and CDR2 as SYDVKM.

In its sample, this clonotype was seen a few times. This sequence joins TRBV2 and TRBJ2-4; 10 bases map to TRBD1. Germline-derived CDR1 and CDR2 are SNHLY and FYNNEI. The V segment lost 4 bases and the J segment 8 bases; nucleotides outside the gene matches: 5. The CDR3 extends over 14 amino acids. The CDR3 loop reads CASSATGGIYIQYF. The CDR3 DNA is TGTGCCAGCAGTGCGACAGGGGGCATATACATTCAGTACTTC.

The chain uses TRBV9 and TRBJ2-1; tentative D call: TRBD2 (5 bases). CDR3 length equals 12 residues. The germline V gene encodes CDR1 SGDLS and CDR2 YYNGEE. Trimming took off 3 bases at V and 6 bases at J, with 7 bases between the two ends. CDR3 DNA sequence: TGTGCCAGCAGCGGTCTAGCCAATGAGCAGTTCTTC. The encoded protein is CASSGLANEQFF.

The chain has TRBV4-1 and TRBJ2-2; TRBD2 might be the D (6 bases). Trimming stripped 0 bases from V and 4 bases from J, with 12 bases between. The germline CDR1 and CDR2 sequences are MGHRA and YSYEKL. CDR3 size: 16 residues. CDR3 sequence (DNA): TGCGCCAGCAGCCAAGATTGGAAGCGGGTCACCGGGGAGCTGTTTTTT. Protein product: CASSQDWKRVTGELFF.

V usage is TRBV6-1 and J usage is TRBJ1-6; 7 nucleotides agree with TRBD1. Germline V gene lookup returns CDR1 MNHNS and CDR2 SASEGT. J gave up 6 bases and V 6 bases, and 11 bases lay outside the gene matches. The CDR3 has 16 residues. This CDR3 is CASSSGTEFANSPLHF. Here the CDR3 DNA reads TGTGCCAGCAGCTCCGGGACAGAGTTTGCTAATTCACCCCTCCACTTT.

This clonotype was counted a few times. This chain joins TRBV20-1 and TRBJ2-1; TRBD1 is a possible D gene (6 bases). The CDR3 has 16 residues. Germline V gives CDR1 DFQATT, CDR2 SNEGSKA (reference sequence). Trimming left V 2 bases short and J 0 bases short, with 14 bases between. In DNA form, the CDR3 reads TGCAGTGCTAGATCTCCCGGACAGAGCTCCTACAATGAGCAGTTCTTC. Its translation: CSARSPGQSSYNEQFF.

The chain couples TRBV19 to TRBJ1-5, with D perhaps TRBD1 (6 bases). V was pared by 3 bases and J by 0 bases, with 9 bases between. CDR1 is LNHDA, CDR2 SQIVND, per germline (reference sequence). The CDR3 consists of 15 residues. CDR3 in DNA: TGTGCCAGTAGTATCGGACAGCTTAGCAATCAGCCCCAGCATTTT. Translating it yields CASSIGQLSNQPQHF.

The chain links TRBV6-1 to TRBJ2-7; 7 bases fit TRBD2. J was trimmed by 7 bases and V by 8 bases; bases with no gene match: 8. Germline V gene data show CDR1 as MNHNS and CDR2 as SASEGT. The CDR3 covers 12 residues. CDR3 sequence (DNA): TGTGCCAGCCTAGGACTAGAGGGTGAGCAGTACTTC. Amino acids: CASLGLEGEQYF.

This clonotype was recorded many times. V is TRBV27 and J is TRBJ2-7; the match to TRBD2 covers 10 bases. The CDR3 covers 14 residues. Germline trimming cut 2 bases from V and 6 bases from J; bases unmatched to any gene: 4. Germline values: CDR1 MNHEY, CDR2 SMNVEV (reference sequence). CDR3 DNA: TGTGCCAGCAGTTTAAGCGGGAGGGCCGCCGAGCAGTACTTC. Translating gives CASSLSGRAAEQYF.

This clonotype occurred a few times. CDR3 protein: CASSLSGGAGEKLFF. DNA for the CDR3: TGTGCCAGCAGTCTCTCAGGGGGCGCTGGTGAAAAACTGTTTTTT. This chain connects TRBV28 to TRBJ1-4; TRBD1 matches 8 bases. The CDR3 sequence is 15 residues long. The J segment lost 7 bases and the V segment lost 5 bases, leaving 9 bases of the junction unmatched. CDR1 is MDHEN and CDR2 is SYDVKM in the germline V gene. Supplemented by reference TRBV28 and TRBJ1-4, the full variable domain reads DVKVTQSSRYLVKRTGEKVFLECVQDMDHENMFWYRQDPGLGLRLIYFSYDVKMKEKGDIPEGYSVSREKKERFSLILESASTNQTSMYLCASSLSGGAGEKLFFGSGTQLSVL.

This clonotype was seen a few times. The rearrangement uses TRBV27 and TRBJ2-1, with 12 bases that match TRBD2. V was pared by 5 bases and J by 4 bases, with 9 bases of the junction left unmatched. This CDR3 contains 17 residues. Germline loops: CDR1 MNHEY, CDR2 SMNVEV (reference sequence). The CDR3 sequence is CASSETSGGLMYNEQFF. The DNA of the CDR3 is TGTGCCAGCAGTGAAACTAGCGGGGGGCTTATGTACAATGAGCAGTTCTTC.

This sequence joins TRBV10-1 and TRBJ2-1; D gene ambiguous. V gave up 0 bases and J gave up 8 bases, with 8 bases separating them. The germline V gene has CDR1 WNHNN and CDR2 SYGVQD (reference sequence). The CDR3 covers 13 residues. The CDR3 loop reads CASSESLLDEQFF. CDR3 nucleotide sequence: TGCGCCAGCAGTGAGTCCTTGCTGGATGAGCAGTTCTTC.

In its sample, this clonotype was seen a few times. This rearrangement joins TRBV30 to TRBJ2-7, with D tentatively TRBD1 (5 bases). Per the germline V gene, CDR1 is GTSNPN and CDR2 is SVGIG (reference sequence). The CDR3 spans 11 residues. Trimming shortened V by 5 bases and J by 6 bases, and 11 bases separated the two germline ends. CDR3 DNA sequence: TGTGCCTGGGGGGCGTTTGGCGAGCAGTACTTC. Translating gives CAWGAFGEQYF.